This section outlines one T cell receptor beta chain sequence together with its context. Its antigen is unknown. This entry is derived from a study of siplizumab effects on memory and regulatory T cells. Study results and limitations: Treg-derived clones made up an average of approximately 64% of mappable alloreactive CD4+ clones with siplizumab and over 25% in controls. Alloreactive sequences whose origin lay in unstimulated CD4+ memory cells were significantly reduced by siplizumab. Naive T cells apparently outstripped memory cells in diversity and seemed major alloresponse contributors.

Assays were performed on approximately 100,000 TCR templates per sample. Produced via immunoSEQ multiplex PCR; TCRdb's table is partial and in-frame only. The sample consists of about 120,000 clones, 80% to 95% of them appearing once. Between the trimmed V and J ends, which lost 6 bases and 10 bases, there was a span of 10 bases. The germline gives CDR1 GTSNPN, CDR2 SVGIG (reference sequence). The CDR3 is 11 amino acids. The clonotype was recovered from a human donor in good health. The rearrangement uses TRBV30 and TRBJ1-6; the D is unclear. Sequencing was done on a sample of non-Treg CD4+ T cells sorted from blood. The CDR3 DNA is TGTGCCTGCAGTTCGGGGTCACCCCTCCACTTT. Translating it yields CACSSGSPLHF.